A single sample gave rise to the 20 T cell receptor beta chains below, sequenced in a study of spatial heterogeneity in lung cancer. TCRdb used MiXCR to reprocess the 5' RACE reads, holding one entry per CDR3 protein. The sample lists some 10,000 distinct CDR3 sequences, roughly 12% seen once, with 39% in the top ten. Sample time point: sample taken at primary tumor resection. Study-level results: Tracking of tumor mutation counts was seen in expanded intratumoral alpha and beta TCR counts.

These receptors are not linked to any known antigen. The sequencing used lung tumor tissue, collected at surgery. These receptors all come from a male donor with early-stage non-small cell lung cancer.

This clonotype is medium-sized by share. J is TRBJ1-2 and V is TRBV28; D unclear. The CDR3 is 11 residues long. CDR1 and CDR2 (germline): MDHEN, SYDVKM. V dropped 6 bases and J dropped 8 bases, with 10 bases sitting between them. CDR3 protein: CASSSTYGYTF. In DNA form, the CDR3 reads TGTGCCAGCAGCTCTACATACGGCTACACCTTC.

V and J are TRBV29-1 and TRBJ2-1; the D gene is possibly TRBD1 (6 bases). The V gene's germline CDR1 is SQVTM and CDR2 ANQGSEA. This CDR3 contains 13 residues. The V end was cut by 3 bases, the J end by 5 bases, with 11 bases between. Here the CDR3 DNA reads TGCAGCGTTGACAGGACAGCCAACAATGAGCAGTTCTTC. Translation gives CSVDRTANNEQFF.

This clonotype was seen repeatedly, ten times or more. The DNA for the CDR3 is TGCAATCCCGGTGGTACTGAAGCTTTCTTT. This codes for CNPGGTEAFF. The V and J genes are TRBV20-1 and TRBJ1-1; D gene unclear. CDR3 length: 10 residues. From germline, CDR1 is DFQATT and CDR2 SNEGSKA (reference sequence).

There are many counts of this clonotype. J is TRBJ2-1 and V is TRBV6-2 or TRBV6-3; possibly TRBD1 for D (6 bases). The V end lost 7 bases, the J end lost 0 bases, and 10 bases lay between the germline ends. The CDR3 spans 14 residues. CDR1 and CDR2 (germline): MNHEY, SVGEGT. CDR3 region: CASTRGGSYNEQFF. The CDR3 region has the DNA TGTGCCAGCACTCGAGGGGGCTCCTACAATGAGCAGTTCTTC.

A word on this clonotype: It is likely a read error, because the conserved phenylalanine at the end of the CDR3 is missing. The chain recombines TRBV6-1 with TRBJ1-5, with 9 bases identical to TRBD1. Per the germline V gene, CDR1 is MNHNS and CDR2 is SASEGT. The CDR3 covers 17 residues. V trimming: 4 bases; J trimming: 3 bases; junction bases outside the gene matches: 10. Here the CDR3 reads CASSGAVRTGDNQPQHL. CDR3 bases: TGTGCCAGCAGTGGAGCGGTCAGGACAGGGGACAATCAGCCCCAGCATTTG.

This clonotype is labeled medium-sized. The chain uses TRBV7-8 and TRBJ2-3; a possible D gene is TRBD1 (6 bases). Germline V lookup: CDR1 SGHVS, CDR2 FQNEAQ. The CDR3 extends over 15 amino acids. V was shortened by 4 bases and J by 6 bases, with 17 bases between the two germline ends. The chain's CDR3 is CASSSGQWGSDTQYF. The CDR3 nucleotides read TGTGCCAGCAGCTCTGGACAGTGGGGATCGGATACGCAGTATTTT.

The chain links TRBV14 to TRBJ1-1, with TRBD1 as a possible D gene (6 bases). In germline, CDR1 is SGHDN, CDR2 FVKESK. Trimming shortened V by 2 bases and J by 5 bases, and 12 bases separated the two germline ends. CDR3 length: 14 residues. The CDR3 coding sequence is TGTGCCAGCAGCCAATCAACAGGGTGGACTGAAGCTTTCTTT. It codes for CASSQSTGWTEAFF.

Many counts were recorded for this clonotype. This rearrangement joins TRBV29-1 to TRBJ2-5; the D is unclear. Germline assignment: CDR1 SQVTM and CDR2 ANQGSEA. Trimming took off 2 bases at V and 2 bases at J, with 9 bases between the two ends. The CDR3 is 13 amino acids. Here the CDR3 DNA reads TGCAGCGTTGAACCCCGGGTGCAAGAGACCCAGTACTTC. Its protein is CSVEPRVQETQYF. Full variable domain (missing parts from reference TRBV29-1 and TRBJ2-5): SAVISQKPSRDICQRGTSLTIQCQVDSQVTMMFWYRQQPGQSLTLIATANQGSEATYESGFVIDKFPISRPNLTFSTLTVSNMSPEDSSIYLCSVEPRVQETQYFGPGTRLLVL.

The CDR3 nucleotides are TGTGCCAGCAGCCTGGGACAGGGGGCCACCGGGGAGCTGTTTTTT. It yields the protein CASSLGQGATGELFF. The chain joins TRBV7-8 to TRBJ2-2; TRBD1 matches at 12 bases. With 5 bases clipped from V and 4 bases from J, the junction kept 2 bases outside the gene matches. Looked up from germline, CDR1 is SGHVS and CDR2 is FQNEAQ. The CDR3 has 15 amino acids.

The chain has TRBV7-8 and TRBJ1-1; D is unresolved. The length of the CDR3 is 14 residues. In germline, CDR1 is SGHVS, CDR2 FQNEAQ. The V end was cut by 5 bases, the J end by 1 base, with 11 bases between. The CDR3 loop is CASSPITRNTEAFF. The DNA of the CDR3 is TGTGCCAGCAGCCCAATAACGAGGAACACTGAAGCTTTCTTT.

This clonotype was seen only a few times. The chain has TRBV28 and TRBJ2-1; TRBD1 aligns across 7 bases. Germline V lookup: CDR1 MDHEN, CDR2 SYDVKM. V dropped 5 bases and J dropped 5; count of bases not matched to a gene: 9. The CDR3 covers 15 residues. CDR3 region: CASSALQGSHNEQFF. In DNA form, the CDR3 reads TGTGCCAGCAGTGCGCTACAGGGGTCCCACAATGAGCAGTTCTTC.

This clonotype was picked up many times. The chain carries TRBV7-8 and TRBJ1-5, with a tentative D call TRBD1 (5 bases). This CDR3 contains 16 residues. The V and J ends lost 2 bases and 1 base respectively, with 12 bases between them. CDR1 is SGHVS and CDR2 is FQNEAQ in the germline V gene. The chain's CDR3 is CASSLQGVTSNQPQHF. The CDR3, as DNA: TGTGCCAGCAGCTTACAGGGCGTCACGAGCAATCAGCCCCAGCATTTT.

The chain has TRBV7-9 and TRBJ2-5; possibly TRBD2 for D (5 bases). Per germline, CDR1 SEHNR and CDR2 FQNEAQ (reference sequence). The CDR3 spans 13 residues. V dropped 7 bases and J dropped 5 bases, with 14 bases sitting between them. The DNA of the CDR3 is TGTGCCAGCACCCTACGCCCGGGGGAGACCCAGTACTTC. This gives the protein CASTLRPGETQYF.

This clonotype was recorded a few times. The V call is TRBV5-1, the J call TRBJ2-2; D not certain. This CDR3 is built from 13 residues. Between the trimmed V and J ends, which lost 3 bases and 2 bases, there was a span of 5 bases. The germline CDR1 and CDR2 sequences are SGHRS and YFSETQ. The CDR3: CASSYFNTGELFF. The CDR3, as DNA: TGCGCCAGCAGCTACTTTAACACCGGGGAGCTGTTTTTT. The full variable domain, rest sourced from reference TRBV5-1 and TRBJ2-2, is KAGVTQTPRYLIKTRGQQVTLSCSPISGHRSVSWYQQTPGQGLQFLFEYFSETQRNKGNFPGRFSGRQFSNSRSEMNVSTLELGDSALYLCASSYFNTGELFFGEGSRLTVL.

The rearrangement links TRBV6-2 or TRBV6-3 to TRBJ2-7; 9 bases are a match to TRBD2. The CDR3 is 13 residues long. J lost 4 bases, V lost 5 bases, and 3 bases had no gene match. Germline lookup yields CDR1 MNHEY and CDR2 SVGEGT. The CDR3 bases are TGTGCCAGCAGTCTAGCGGGGACATACGAGCAGTACTTC. Protein sequence: CASSLAGTYEQYF.

The V gene is TRBV20-1, the J gene TRBJ1-5, with D possibly being TRBD1 (5 bases). Germline values: CDR1 DFQATT, CDR2 SNEGSKA (reference sequence). There are 12 residues in the CDR3. The V and J ends lost 2 bases and 4 bases respectively, with 6 bases between them. The CDR3 reads CSARRQNQPQHF. CDR3 in DNA: TGCAGTGCTAGAAGACAGAATCAGCCCCAGCATTTT.

Comments on this clonotype: A much larger clone is a single base away; this may be a read error. Since no conserved phenylalanine or tryptophan closes the CDR3, a read error is the likely cause. The chain carries TRBV5-1 and TRBJ2-3; D call uncertain. The CDR3 totals 14 residues. V lost 7 bases and J lost 0, with 12 bases in between. Germline CDR1 reads SGHRS; CDR2 reads YFSETQ. This CDR3 reads CASALEVSTDTQYL. The CDR3 bases are TGCGCCAGCGCGCTAGAAGTCAGCACAGATACGCAGTATTTG.

CDR3 nucleotides: TGCGCCAGCAGCCAAGACGGGTTCTCTGGAAACACCATATATTTT. This translates into CASSQDGFSGNTIYF. This chain connects TRBV4-3 to TRBJ1-3; D uncertain. Germline CDR1 and CDR2: LGHNA and YSLEER. Trimming pared 0 bases from V and 0 bases from J, leaving 6 bases between. There are 15 residues in the CDR3.

V and J are TRBV5-6 and TRBJ2-7, with D possibly TRBD1 on 5 matching bases. This CDR3 contains 14 residues. The ends were cut back, 4 bases at V and 0 bases at J, with 11 bases in the middle. CDR1 and CDR2 from the germline V gene are SGHDT and YYEEEE. The CDR3 reads CASSTTGISYEQYF. CDR3 nucleotides: TGTGCCAGCAGCACCACAGGTATCTCCTACGAGCAGTACTTC. Based on the CDR3 plus reference TRBV5-6 and TRBJ2-7, the full variable domain is DAGVTQSPTHLIKTRGQQVTLRCSPKSGHDTVSWYQQALGQGPQFIFQYYEEEERQRGNFPDRFSGHQFPNYSSELNVNALLLGDSALYLCASSTTGISYEQYFGPGTRLTVT.

In this sample, this clonotype turned up many times. In DNA, the CDR3 is TGTGCCATCAGTGAAGAGGTCTGGGAGCAGTACTTC. This gives the protein CAISEEVWEQYF. V and J are TRBV10-3 and TRBJ2-7, with no clear D. The germline gives CDR1 ENHRY, CDR2 SYGVKD. This CDR3 is 12 amino acids long. The germline V and J ends were trimmed by 3 bases and 7 bases, with 10 bases remaining between them.